These 8 T cell receptor beta chains share one sample of origin, sequenced in a study of blood T cell repertoires in COVID-19. Method: immunoSEQ multiplex PCR; TCRdb's copy keeps in-frame clones and lacks some. There are roughly 290,000 clones in the sample; around 87% occur only once, and around 8% lies in the top ten. Sequencing used peripheral blood. These TCRs come from a woman in her forties or fifties who had recovered from COVID-19.

This clone came up once. The chain employs TRBV5-4 and TRBJ2-3, with TRBD2 identical over 15 bases. The CDR3 length is 17 residues. Germline assignment: CDR1 SGHNT and CDR2 YYREEE (reference sequence). Losses at the gene ends were 4 bases for V and 3 bases for J; bases not matched to a gene: 6. CDR3 sequence: CASSQGTSGRRTDTQYF. The CDR3, as DNA: TGTGCCAGCAGCCAAGGGACTAGCGGGAGGCGAACAGATACGCAGTATTTT. The full variable domain, rest sourced from reference TRBV5-4 and TRBJ2-3, is ETGVTQSPTHLIKTRGQQVTLRCSSQSGHNTVSWYQQALGQGPQFIFQYYREEENGRGNFPPRFSGLQFPNYSSELNVNALELDDSALYLCASSQGTSGRRTDTQYFGPGTRLTVL.

Only a few counts were recorded for this clone. The V and J genes are TRBV7-9 and TRBJ2-5, with 7 bases identical to TRBD1. This CDR3 is built from 13 residues. The trim removed 5 bases at V and 4 bases at J, leaving 4 bases unmatched. The germline gives CDR1 SEHNR, CDR2 FQNEAQ (reference sequence). CDR3 in amino acids: CASSPRQGETQYF. The CDR3 nucleotides are TGTGCCAGCAGCCCCAGACAGGGAGAGACCCAGTACTTC.

J is TRBJ2-5 and V is TRBV12-3 or TRBV12-4; D possibly corresponds to TRBD2 (6 bases). The CDR3 length is 13 residues. V lost 6 bases, J lost 5 bases, and 13 bases lay in between. The CDR3 DNA is TGTGCCAGCAGGATTAGCGGCGGGGAGACCCAGTACTTC. It encodes CASRISGGETQYF.

The chain has TRBV20-1 and TRBJ1-1, with D hard to call. Germline assignment: CDR1 DFQATT and CDR2 SNEGSKA (reference sequence). This CDR3 comprises 15 residues. V lost 3 bases and J 3 bases, leaving 17 bases between the germline ends. CDR3 sequence (DNA): TGCAGTGCTAGTAGTACTATCACCTTCTACACTGAAGCTTTCTTT. Its translation: CSASSTITFYTEAFF.

The chain combines TRBV7-2 with TRBJ2-3; D not certain. The CDR3 extends over 16 amino acids. From germline, CDR1 is SGHTA and CDR2 FQGNSA. With 1 base removed from V and 2 bases from J, the gap between germline ends came to 13 bases. The CDR3 bases are TGTGCCAGCAGCTTAGGGCGCGGCGGATACACAGATACGCAGTATTTT. Translating it yields CASSLGRGGYTDTQYF.

This chain joins TRBV27 and TRBJ1-5, with D uncertain. Looked up from germline, CDR1 is MNHEY and CDR2 is SMNVEV (reference sequence). V shed 2 bases and J shed 3 bases, with 8 bases lying between them. The CDR3 is 14 residues long. The CDR3 DNA is TGTGCCAGCAGTTTAGAGGGCACCAATCAGCCCCAGCATTTT. Protein product: CASSLEGTNQPQHF.

The chain uses TRBV5-1 and TRBJ2-2; D might be TRBD2 (5 bases). Germline V lookup: CDR1 SGHRS, CDR2 YFSETQ. V was clipped by 4 bases and J by 6 bases, with 19 bases between them. The CDR3 contains 16 residues. The DNA of the CDR3 is TGCGCCAGCAGCCCCCCGGGCCTCGGAGGATCCGGGGAGCTGTTTTTT. It encodes CASSPPGLGGSGELFF. The entire variable domain, with the rest obtained from reference TRBV5-1 and TRBJ2-2, is as follows: KAGVTQTPRYLIKTRGQQVTLSCSPISGHRSVSWYQQTPGQGLQFLFEYFSETQRNKGNFPGRFSGRQFSNSRSEMNVSTLELGDSALYLCASSPPGLGGSGELFFGEGSRLTVL.

V and J are TRBV27 and TRBJ2-6; perhaps TRBD2 as D (5 bases). Germline V gene lookup returns CDR1 MNHEY and CDR2 SMNVEV (reference sequence). The CDR3 covers 16 residues. V gave up 5 bases and J gave up 1 base, with 12 bases separating them. CDR3 amino acids: CASSLQSGSGANVLTF. For the CDR3, the DNA is TGTGCCAGCAGTCTACAGAGCGGATCTGGGGCCAACGTCCTGACTTTC.